This section outlines one TCR beta chain sequence together with its context. The antigen is unknown. These data are taken from a study of cytomegalovirus exposure and HLA in healthy donors. Notes on the study in general: The study labeled 164 TCR beta chains cytomegalovirus-associated. Later, an analysis found that TCR clusters from the first cohort tended to co-occur in the roughly 120 validation repertoires. The study found most TCR sequences rare, yet found some public TCRs in many donors.

The study drew the donors from its approximately 120-subject validation cohort, separate from the roughly 670-subject first cohort. The trim removed 6 bases at V and 5 bases at J, leaving 3 bases unmatched. Germline-derived CDR1 and CDR2 are MDHEN and SYDVKM. CDR3 length: 12 amino acids. Clones were sequenced by immunoSEQ multiplex PCR, and TCRdb holds only the in-frame ones, with some missing. The profile shows under 60,000 clones, 88% of them singletons. The TCR originated in a woman in her 30s in good health and CMV-seronegative. The sequencing input was PBMCs. J is TRBJ1-1 and V is TRBV28; 7 nucleotides agree with TRBD1. The CDR3 spells CASRSRGTEAFF. In DNA, the CDR3 is TGTGCCAGCAGATCCAGGGGGACTGAAGCTTTCTTT.